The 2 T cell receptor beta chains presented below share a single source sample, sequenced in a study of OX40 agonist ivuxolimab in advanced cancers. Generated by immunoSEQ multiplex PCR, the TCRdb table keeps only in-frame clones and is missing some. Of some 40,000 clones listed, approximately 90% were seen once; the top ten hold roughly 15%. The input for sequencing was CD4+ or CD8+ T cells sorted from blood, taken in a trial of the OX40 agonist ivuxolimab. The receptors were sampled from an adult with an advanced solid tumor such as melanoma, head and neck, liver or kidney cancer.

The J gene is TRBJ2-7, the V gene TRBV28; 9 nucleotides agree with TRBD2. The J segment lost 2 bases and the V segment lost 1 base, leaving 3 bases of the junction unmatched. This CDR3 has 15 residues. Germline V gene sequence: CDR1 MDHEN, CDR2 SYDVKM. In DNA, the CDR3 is TGTGCCAGCAGTTTATCGGCGGGAGGGCCCTACGAGCAGTACTTC. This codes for CASSLSAGGPYEQYF. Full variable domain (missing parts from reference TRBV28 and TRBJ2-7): DVKVTQSSRYLVKRTGEKVFLECVQDMDHENMFWYRQDPGLGLRLIYFSYDVKMKEKGDIPEGYSVSREKKERFSLILESASTNQTSMYLCASSLSAGGPYEQYFGPGTRLTVT.

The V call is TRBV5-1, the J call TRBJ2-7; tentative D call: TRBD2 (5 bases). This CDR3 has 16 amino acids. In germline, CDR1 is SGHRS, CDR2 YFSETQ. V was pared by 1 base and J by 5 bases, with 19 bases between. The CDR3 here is CASSLLSGPTANEQYF. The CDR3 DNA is TGCGCCAGCAGCTTGTTAAGCGGTCCCACGGCCAACGAGCAGTACTTC. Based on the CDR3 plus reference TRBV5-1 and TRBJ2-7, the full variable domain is KAGVTQTPRYLIKTRGQQVTLSCSPISGHRSVSWYQQTPGQGLQFLFEYFSETQRNKGNFPGRFSGRQFSNSRSEMNVSTLELGDSALYLCASSLLSGPTANEQYFGPGTRLTVT.